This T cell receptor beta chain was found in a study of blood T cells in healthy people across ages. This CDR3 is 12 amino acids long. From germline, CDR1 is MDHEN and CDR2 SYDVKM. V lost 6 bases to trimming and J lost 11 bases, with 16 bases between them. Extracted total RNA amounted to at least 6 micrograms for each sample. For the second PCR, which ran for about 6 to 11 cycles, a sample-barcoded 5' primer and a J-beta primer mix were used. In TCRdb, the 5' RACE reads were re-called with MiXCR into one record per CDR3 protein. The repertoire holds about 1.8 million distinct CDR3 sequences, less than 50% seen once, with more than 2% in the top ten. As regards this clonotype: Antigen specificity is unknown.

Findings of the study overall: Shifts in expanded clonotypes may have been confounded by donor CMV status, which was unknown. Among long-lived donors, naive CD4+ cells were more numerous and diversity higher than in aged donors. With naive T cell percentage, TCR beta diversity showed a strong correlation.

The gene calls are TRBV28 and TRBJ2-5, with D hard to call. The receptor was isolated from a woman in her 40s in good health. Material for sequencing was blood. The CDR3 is CASSEIRNEQYF. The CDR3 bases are TGTGCCAGCAGCGAAATAAGAAATGAGCAGTACTTC.